This T cell receptor beta chain emerged from a study of cytomegalovirus exposure and HLA in healthy donors (dated by TCRdb to the late 2010s). Looking at the study overall: According to an earlier analysis of around 600 of the donors, 150 million to 200 million T cells yielded over 90 million unique TCR beta sequences and about 300 Gb of sequence data. An early release that covered some 640 HLA-typed donors contained about 300 gigabases of sequencing data and tens of millions of unique TCR sequences. Among the roughly 400 genotyped donors, approximately 82% belonged to the genetic ancestry cluster associated with self-reported Caucasian donors. The study aimed to test whether cataloging public T cell receptors could reveal signatures of past pathogen exposure. The study profiled the T cell repertoires of hundreds of subjects by immunosequencing and related them to cytomegalovirus serostatus. A separate validation cohort of approximately 130 different subjects was used in addition to the roughly 670-subject first cohort. To predict cytomegalovirus infection status, the study brought together high-throughput TCR immunosequencing, statistical association of individual TCRs with disease status, and machine learning. In a later analysis, previously published TCR beta repertoires from several hundred donors were re-analyzed and high-resolution HLA genotyping was added so that TCR occurrence patterns could be studied. In the later analysis, no new phenotypic data were used to find candidate immune exposures; instead, reliance was placed on TCR beta sequences and their occurrence across donors. To decide whether each TCR beta V gene segment behaved as functional or pseudogenic, an earlier analysis of over 500 of the donors relied on high-throughput TCR beta sequencing. Alongside the repertoire data, information on donor age, sex, ethnicity and CMV serostatus was compiled. A later genetic analysis took genome-wide SNP genotypes for about three fifths of the 666 donors and used that subset as a discovery cohort. All discovery cohort repertoires had been generated using a single sequencing platform. HLA typing covered class I and class II loci at four-digit resolution. Typing coverage differed by locus: A, B, C, DRB1 and DQB1 were typed in roughly 629-640 donors, DQA1 in about 500, DPA1 in around 600, and DPB1 in about 450. A few DR-DQ haplotypes were treated as single units for association and clustering because of strong linkage in the cohort. On average, 235,054 unique TCR beta nucleotide sequences were sequenced per donor among several hundred genotyped donors of the cohort, with roughly 18% of those sequences being non-productive.

A few counts support this clone. Its antigen target is currently unknown. No per-base quality is available; no much larger clone lies one base away. In total, 600 or so healthy bone marrow donors made up the cohort. At the time of sampling, every cohort member was nominally healthy, though immune exposures that went unrecorded were likely present. The donor tested CMV seronegative and was one of the 352 seronegative cohort members. Every donor gave a peripheral blood sample, and the peripheral blood mononuclear cells from that sample were used for TCR beta sequencing. Genomic DNA extraction from the blood cell samples was performed with the Qiagen DNeasy Blood Extraction Kit. Libraries were built with the immunoSEQ multiplex PCR assay. The multiplex PCR relied on a mix of 60 forward primers for TCR Vbeta segments and 13 reverse primers for TCR Jbeta segments. A multiplex PCR assay on genomic DNA amplified the CDR3 region of rearranged TCR beta genes. On the Illumina HiSeq System, the amplified TCR beta libraries were sequenced as 87-base-pair reads. In the source study's methods: In a later analysis, some 80 million unique TCR beta chains were counted across the 500 to 700 repertoires, and roughly 11 million of these chains were shared by at least two donors. To remove PCR and sequencing errors, raw reads were error-corrected and collapsed into unique sequences using a nearest-neighbor algorithm that merged closely related sequences. V, D and J gene segments were assigned by aligning CDR3 sequences to IMGT reference sequences. For a sequence to be retained, a match of at least six nucleotides to both a V gene segment and a J gene segment was required. Rearrangements were classified as productive when the CDR3 lacked stop codons and remained in frame with V and J, and all other rearrangements were classified as non-productive. CDR3 was defined by IMGT convention, running from the second conserved V-encoded cysteine to the conserved J-encoded phenylalanine. In an earlier analysis of approximately 500 of the donors, sequences lacking an unambiguous match to a single V gene segment were excluded. An earlier analysis of 500 to 700 of the donors classified V segments as functional when productive rearrangements were above 56.7% and as segregating when the standard deviation between donors was above 5%. To diagnose cytomegalovirus status from the catalog of TCR beta chain sequences, a statistical classification framework was built. In a later analysis, V and J genes were assigned by comparing TCR nucleotide sequences against IMGT/GENE-DB human TR gene sequences. A later analysis assigned CDR3 sequences and most-parsimonious VDJ recombination scenarios with the TCRdist pipeline. In a later analysis, every TCR beta chain was defined by the combination of its CDR3 amino acid sequence and its V-gene family, and reads without a unique V-gene family were dropped. To address suspected cross-contamination and a sequencing artifact, a later analysis removed 592 highly shared, low-generation-probability nucleotide sequences. For each public chain, a later analysis derived a clonal expansion index from normalized ranks of inferred template counts within each repertoire. In a later analysis, generation probabilities were computed using a VDJ recombination model fitted to out-of-frame rearrangements, and the results were checked against IGoR. In a later analysis, TCR-TCR, TCR-HLA and TCR-CMV co-occurrence was scored with hypergeometric tests, and a repertoire-size bias correction was applied to TCR pairs. In a later analysis, false discovery rates were estimated by permuting HLA or CMV assignments 20 times. In a later analysis, co-occurring TCRs were grouped using DBSCAN, and TCRdist sequence similarity was added for clustering within HLA-allele-positive subsets. Co-occurrence clustering excluded repertoires with fewer than 30,000 or more than 120,000 public chains, plus five with anomalous nucleotide sharing. Imported from immuneACCESS, the table was reduced by TCRdb to in-frame sequences with V and J called. These copies leave out some clones; in studies compared against another copy, an unresolved V gene accounts for under half, and the cause of the remainder is not known. Clone size and the V and J calls come from that table; the DNA yielded D and trimming. The sample table shows over 110,000 clones, and 80% are seen once. In total, the top ten clones hold around 4.4% of the sample.

V is clipped by 5 bases and J by 5 bases, and the sequence between their germline boundaries is 15 bases long. The CDR3 runs 13 residues from the cysteine to the phenylalanine. Only the CDR3 portion is preserved as DNA: 39 bases, with reading frame beginning at the first base. Via the germline V gene, CDR1 is SQVTM and CDR2 ANQGSEA. What the research found in general, with its limitations: The authors suggested that the approach could potentially be extended to other disease states and immunological phenotypes. The study gave a list of 150 to 200 TCR beta chains associated with cytomegalovirus. A later genetic analysis reported fewer N-insertions in productive TCRs among donors in an Asian-associated ancestry cluster than the approximately 670-donor mean. In vitro tests confirmed that a few of the cytomegalovirus-associated TCR beta chains recognize cytomegalovirus antigens. The 87-base-pair reads could not distinguish some IMGT-functional V segments, including TRBV6-2 and TRBV6-3, so those segments were excluded. Because counts were too low, some 17 rarely observed V segments, including chromosome 9 orphons, were left out of the earlier analysis of approximately 500 of the donors. According to a later analysis, most CMV-associated TCR beta chains appeared to be HLA-restricted, and the HLA associations seemed to be driven largely by CMV exposure. When HLA alleles, especially DR and DQ, strongly co-occurred, TCR associations were difficult to assign to individual alleles. A later analysis associated around 16,000 TCR beta sequences with specific HLA alleles at a false discovery rate of 0.05. Sequencing depth was assumed to be roughly uniform across donors in the presence/absence analyses, though that assumption may not hold. HLA typing was unavailable for some donors at each locus, so association tests used only the typed subset. Linkage disequilibrium might explain the correlated functional status among segregating V segments, but an unknown experimental factor could not be excluded. In a later analysis, HLA-associated TCR beta chains were found to be more clonally expanded and to have lower generation probabilities than equally common non-associated chains. The only immune exposure information available for the cohort was CMV serostatus. The cohort was sequenced for TCR beta chains only, and without alpha or paired-chain data the features that could be detected were limited. In both the original and validation cohorts, the classifier was reported to diagnose cytomegalovirus status with high specificity and sensitivity. Most TCR sequences were observed very rarely across donors, whereas some public TCRs were present in many individuals. V-gene and J-gene trimming of TCR beta chains was associated with a missense DCLRE1C variant in a later genetic analysis, and the association was replicated in an independent cohort. In a later analysis, the rate of TCR association differed among HLA loci, with DRB1 alleles having the most associated TCRs and HLA-C alleles having the fewest. The sequencing pipeline was judged likely to have produced a cluster of highly shared sequence variants as a technical artifact. Several of the top co-occurrence clusters appeared to be linked to parvovirus B19, influenza, CMV and Epstein-Barr virus, according to a later analysis. Broadly in line with IMGT annotations, most TCR beta V segments showed up in productive rearrangements about 90% or about 30% of the time in an earlier analysis of about 500 of the donors. A further reported finding was that TCR beta sequences accurately predicted the HLA-A and HLA-B alleles for most subjects in the first cohort.

This receptor was taken from a man aged 40-49 years in good health and CMV-seronegative. The sample was PBMCs. The rearranged segments are TRBV29-1 and TRBJ1-1, with TRBD1 tentatively as D gene (6 bases match). In nucleotide form, the sequence is TGCAGCGTTTACCAGGGAAGGGGGACTGAAGCTTTCTTT. Its coded protein is CSVYQGRGTEAFF.